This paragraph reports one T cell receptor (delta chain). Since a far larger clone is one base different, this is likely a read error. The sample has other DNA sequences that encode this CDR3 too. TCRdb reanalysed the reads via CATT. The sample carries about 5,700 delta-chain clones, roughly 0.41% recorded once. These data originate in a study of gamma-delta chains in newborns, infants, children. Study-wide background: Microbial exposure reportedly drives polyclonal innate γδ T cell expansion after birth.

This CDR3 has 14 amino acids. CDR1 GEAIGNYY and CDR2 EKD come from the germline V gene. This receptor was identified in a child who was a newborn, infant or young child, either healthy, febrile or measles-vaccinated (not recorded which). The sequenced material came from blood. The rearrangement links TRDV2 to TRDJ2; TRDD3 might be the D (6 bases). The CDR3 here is CACDTWGLTAQLFF. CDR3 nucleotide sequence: TGTGCCTGTGACACCTGGGGATTGACAGCGCAACTCTTCTTT.